The sample holds many counts of the clone carrying this TCR beta chain. Its antigen is not known. The blood specimen was taken at initial hyperthyroidism diagnosis, before any ophthalmopathy symptoms. The data belong to a study of T cells in Graves' hyperthyroidism and ophthalmopathy. Study outcomes and limitations: Most thyroid clonotypes with frequency above 0.001 were detected in blood.

Germline V lookup: CDR1 DFQATT, CDR2 SNEGSKA (reference sequence). J was trimmed by 3 bases and V by 3 bases; bases with no gene match: 12. The CDR3 is 16 amino acids. TCR beta CDR3 regions were amplified from RNA. A first-round RT-PCR of the TCR CDR3 used the HTBI primer set. TCRdb fed the multiplex PCR reads into MiXCR, producing one record per CDR3 protein. The data hold approximately 360,000 distinct CDR3 sequences, with 15% to 19% observed a single time. The sequenced sample was blood. This chain links TRBV20-1 with TRBJ1-1; 8 bases are a match to TRBD1. The sequence derives from a woman younger than 30 with Graves' hyperthyroidism that later progressed to Graves' ophthalmopathy. The DNA for the CDR3 is TGCAGTGCTAGGGGGACAGGCCGGGGGGTCGACACTGAAGCTTTCTTT. Translation gives CSARGTGRGVDTEAFF.